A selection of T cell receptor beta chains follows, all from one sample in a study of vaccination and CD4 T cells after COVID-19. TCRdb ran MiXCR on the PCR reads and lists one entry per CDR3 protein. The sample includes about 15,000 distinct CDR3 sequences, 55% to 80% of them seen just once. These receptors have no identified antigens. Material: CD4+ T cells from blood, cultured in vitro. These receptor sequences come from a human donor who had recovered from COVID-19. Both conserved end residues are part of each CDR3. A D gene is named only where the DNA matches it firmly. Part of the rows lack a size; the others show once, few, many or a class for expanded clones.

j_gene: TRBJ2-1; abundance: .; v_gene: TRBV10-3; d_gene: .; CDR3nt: TGTGCCATCAGTCAGAGAGTCAATGAGCAGTTCTTC; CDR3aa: CAISQRVNEQFF
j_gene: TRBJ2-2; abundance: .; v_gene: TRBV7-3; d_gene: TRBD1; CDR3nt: TGTGCCAGCAGCCGCCCGGGACAGGGCGGCACCGGGGAGCTGTTTTTT; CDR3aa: CASSRPGQGGTGELFF
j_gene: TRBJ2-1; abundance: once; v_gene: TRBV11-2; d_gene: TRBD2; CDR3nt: TGTGCCAGCAGCTTCATAACTAGCGGGAGTGGGAATGAGCAGTTCTTC; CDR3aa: CASSFITSGSGNEQFF
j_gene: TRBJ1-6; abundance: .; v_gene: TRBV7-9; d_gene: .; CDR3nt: TGTGCCAGCAGCTTAGAAGGTGACAATTCACCCCTCCACTTT; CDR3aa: CASSLEGDNSPLHF
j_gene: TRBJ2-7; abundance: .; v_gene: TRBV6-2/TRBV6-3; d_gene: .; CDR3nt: TGTGCCAGCAGTCCAGGGGGGGCAATCTACGAGCAGTACTTC; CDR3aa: CASSPGGAIYEQYF
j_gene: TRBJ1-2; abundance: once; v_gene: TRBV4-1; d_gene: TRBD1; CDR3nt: TGCGCCAGCAGCCGATCGATCGGGACAGGGGGCCTCGCTAACTATGGCTACACCTTC; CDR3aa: CASSRSIGTGGLANYGYTF
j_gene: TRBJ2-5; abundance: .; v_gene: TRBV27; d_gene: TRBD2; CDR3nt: TGTGCCAGCAGTTTTTCTCCGGGACTAGCGGGAGTTGCGGAGACCCAGTACTTC; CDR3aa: CASSFSPGLAGVAETQYF
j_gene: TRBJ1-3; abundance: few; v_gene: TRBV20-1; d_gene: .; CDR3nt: TGCAGTGCTAGAAGCCCTACAGGGACGGAAAACACCATATATTTT; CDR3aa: CSARSPTGTENTIYF
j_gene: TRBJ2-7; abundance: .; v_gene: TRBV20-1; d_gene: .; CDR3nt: TGCAGTGCGTTTCCTCTGGGGGGTGGGAAGGGCGAGCAGTACTTC; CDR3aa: CSAFPLGGGKGEQYF
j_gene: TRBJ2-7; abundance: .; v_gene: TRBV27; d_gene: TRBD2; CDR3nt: TGTGCCAGCAGTTCACCGGGACTAGCGAACGAGCAGTACTTC; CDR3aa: CASSSPGLANEQYF
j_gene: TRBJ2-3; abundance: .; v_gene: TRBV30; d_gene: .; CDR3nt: TGTGCCTGGAGTGTAGGAACTGGGGTCACAGATACGCAGTATTTT; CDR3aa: CAWSVGTGVTDTQYF
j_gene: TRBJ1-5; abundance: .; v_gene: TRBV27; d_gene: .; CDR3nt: TGTGCCAGCAGTTTATGGGGGAGGGGAGCCAATCAGCCCCAGCATTTT; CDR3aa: CASSLWGRGANQPQHF
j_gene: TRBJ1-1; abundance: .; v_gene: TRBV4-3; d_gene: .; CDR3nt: TGCGCCAGCAGCCACCTCCTAAGGGGATTCACTGAAGCTTTCTTT; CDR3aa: CASSHLLRGFTEAFF
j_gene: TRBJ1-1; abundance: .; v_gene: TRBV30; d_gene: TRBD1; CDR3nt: TGTGCCTGGAGTGTACGGGACAGGTCCCGCACTGAAGCTTTCTTT; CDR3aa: CAWSVRDRSRTEAFF
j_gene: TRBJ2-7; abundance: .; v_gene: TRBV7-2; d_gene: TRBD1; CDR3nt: TGTGCCAGCAGCTTAGAGGGGACAGGGCCCTACGAGCAGTACTTC; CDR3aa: CASSLEGTGPYEQYF
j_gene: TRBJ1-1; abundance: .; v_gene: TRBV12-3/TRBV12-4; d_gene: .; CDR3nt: TGTGCCAGCACCTTGGAGATGAACACTGAAGCTTTCTTT; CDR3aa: CASTLEMNTEAFF
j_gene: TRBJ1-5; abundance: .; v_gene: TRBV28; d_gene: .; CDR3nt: TGTGCCTCAATAGCATACGGCAATCAGCCCCAGCATTTT; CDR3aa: CASIAYGNQPQHF
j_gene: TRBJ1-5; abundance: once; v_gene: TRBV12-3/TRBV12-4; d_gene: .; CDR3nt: TGTGCCAGCAGCCCCCTGGGGGGCCTGATAAGCAATCAGCCCCAGCATTTT; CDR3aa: CASSPLGGLISNQPQHF
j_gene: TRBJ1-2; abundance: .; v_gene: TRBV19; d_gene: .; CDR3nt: TGTGCCAGTAGTATAGATTCGGTTTGGGCCCGCGGCTACACCTTC; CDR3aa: CASSIDSVWARGYTF
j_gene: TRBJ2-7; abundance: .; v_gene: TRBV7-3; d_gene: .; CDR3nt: TGTGCCAGCAGCTTGGAGGGTCCGGGCGGTACATTCCCCGAGCAGTACTTC; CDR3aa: CASSLEGPGGTFPEQYF
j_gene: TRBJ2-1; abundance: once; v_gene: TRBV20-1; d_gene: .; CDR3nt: TGCAGCGCTAAGGGTATTTTCCCCAACAATGAGCAGTTCTTC; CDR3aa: CSAKGIFPNNEQFF
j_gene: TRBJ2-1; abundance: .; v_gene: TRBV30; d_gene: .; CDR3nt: TGTGCCTGGAGTGTACCAATTGCGGGGCAGTTCTTC; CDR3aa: CAWSVPIAGQFF
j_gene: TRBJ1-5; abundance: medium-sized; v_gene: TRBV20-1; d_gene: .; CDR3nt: TGCAGTGCTACTAAACCCCACAATCAGCCCCAGCATTTT; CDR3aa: CSATKPHNQPQHF
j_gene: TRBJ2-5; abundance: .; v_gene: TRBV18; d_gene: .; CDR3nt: TGTGCCAGCTCACCACCCAGCCTGGTGGAGACCCAGTACTTC; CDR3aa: CASSPPSLVETQYF
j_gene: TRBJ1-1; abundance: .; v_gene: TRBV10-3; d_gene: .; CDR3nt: TGTGCCATCAGTGAGTCAAATCCGGGACAGAACACTGAAGCTTTCTTT; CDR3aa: CAISESNPGQNTEAFF
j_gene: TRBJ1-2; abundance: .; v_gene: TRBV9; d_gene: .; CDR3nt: TGTGCCAGCAGCGTAGAAGTGAGGGGGGACTATGGCTACACCTTC; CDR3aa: CASSVEVRGDYGYTF